The sequence of this T cell receptor (beta chain) was determined in a study of response to subunit inactivated influenza vaccine (dated by TCRdb to between 2017 and 2018). Looking at the study overall: Deep quantitative profiling of the T cell receptor repertoire was used in the study to follow responses to a trivalent subunit inactivated influenza vaccine.

This clonotype has ten or more counts. Its antigen is unknown. No quality values exist for individual bases; no much larger clone is one base distant. Summary of the overall study and its limitations: The authors suggested that each seasonal influenza vaccination may recruit only a limited number of new T cells.

Taken with the paper, the label for time point translates to: more than 35 days after influenza vaccine administration. Library construction relied on RT-PCR. Sequencer: Illumina HiSeq 2500. The public reads were reprocessed in TCRdb via fastp at Q25 and MiXCR, keeping in-frame beta chains. Here each entry gathers all rows of one CDR3 protein and keeps the most common genes and DNA. The sample has under 200,000 distinct CDR3 sequences on record, approximately 10% of them singletons. The top ten clonotypes cover 9.5% to 15% of the sample. This sequence was found in a man between 45 and 60 years old who received an inactivated influenza vaccine. Donor details come from another sample of the same person, matched by shared clones. The sample consisted of non-naive T cells sorted from PBMCs, taken roughly 6 weeks after vaccination. The cell subset or site label on this specimen signifies: memory T cell fraction.

The CDR3 region has the sequence CASSLAYQPQHF. Here is the DNA: TGTGCCAGCAGTCTGGCGTATCAGCCCCAGCATTTT. The chain uses TRBV28 and TRBJ1-5; the D gene cannot be named for sure. Counted from cysteine to phenylalanine, this CDR3 has 12 amino acids. The only DNA kept is the CDR3, 36 bases in frame from the first base. The germline ends are 7 bases apart after V is trimmed by 5 bases and J by 5 bases. Sequences MDHEN (CDR1) and SYDVKM (CDR2) are obtained from the germline V gene.